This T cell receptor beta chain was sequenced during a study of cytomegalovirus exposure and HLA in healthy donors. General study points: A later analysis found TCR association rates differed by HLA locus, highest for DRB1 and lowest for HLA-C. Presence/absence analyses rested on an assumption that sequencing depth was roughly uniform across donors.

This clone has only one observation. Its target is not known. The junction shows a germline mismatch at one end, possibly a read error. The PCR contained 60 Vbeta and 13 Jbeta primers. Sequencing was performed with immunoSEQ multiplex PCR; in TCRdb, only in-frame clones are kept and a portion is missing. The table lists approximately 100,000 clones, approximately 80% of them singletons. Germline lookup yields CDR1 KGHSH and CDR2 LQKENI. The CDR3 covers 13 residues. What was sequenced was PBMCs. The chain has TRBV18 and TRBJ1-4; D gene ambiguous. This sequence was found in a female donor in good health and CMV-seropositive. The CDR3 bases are TGTGCCAGCCCACCGGTTGGGGAGGAAAAACTGTTTTTT. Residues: CASPPVGEEKLFF.